A selection of T cell receptor beta chains follows, all from one sample in a study of blood T cell repertoires in COVID-19. Assay used: immunoSEQ multiplex PCR; TCRdb lists only in-frame clones, some missing. The sample contains around 65,000 clones, approximately 79% of which appear only once. The sequencing sample was made of peripheral blood. Receptor source: a man aged 55 to 70 with acute or convalescent COVID-19. Both conserved end residues are part of each CDR3. A D gene is named only where the DNA matches it firmly. Clone size, where shown, is once, few, many, or a class for clones that have expanded.

cdr3_length d_call j_call clone_size v_call cdr3_aa cdr3_nt
11 NA TRBJ1-5 few TRBV20-1 CSDNSNQPQHF TGCAGTGACAATAGCAATCAGCCCCAGCATTTT
21 TRBD2 TRBJ2-2 NA TRBV19 CASSVLVRTGLAGGPVGELFF TGTGCCAGTAGTGTATTAGTCCGAACCGGACTAGCGGGAGGGCCTGTCGGGGAGCTGTTTTTT
14 NA TRBJ1-2 once TRBV4-2 CASSQDGSVYGYTF TGTGCCAGCAGCCAAGACGGGTCGGTCTATGGCTACACCTTC
13 TRBD2 TRBJ2-3 once TRBV24-1 CATSLAGGVTQYF TGTGCCACCTCGCTAGCGGGAGGGGTTACGCAGTATTTT
13 TRBD1 TRBJ1-6 NA TRBV29-1 CSVARTGDSPLHF TGCAGCGTAGCCCGGACAGGGGATTCACCCCTCCACTTT
15 TRBD1 TRBJ2-7 NA TRBV7-2 CASSQRTGFGYEQYF TGTGCCAGCAGCCAGCGGACAGGCTTCGGTTACGAGCAGTACTTC
16 NA TRBJ2-7 NA TRBV4-3 CASSQDASFLSYEQYF TGCGCCAGCAGCCAAGATGCGAGTTTTCTCTCCTACGAGCAGTACTTC
13 NA TRBJ1-1 NA TRBV19 CAVRGRQEAEAFF TGTGCCGTAAGAGGGAGGCAAGAGGCTGAAGCTTTCTTT
12 NA TRBJ1-1 NA TRBV28 CASSAPTGEAFF TGTGCCAGCAGTGCACCGACAGGTGAAGCTTTCTTT
13 TRBD1 TRBJ2-1 NA TRBV30 CAWSVTGGFEQFF TGTGCCTGGAGTGTAACAGGGGGCTTTGAGCAGTTCTTC
13 NA TRBJ2-1 NA TRBV19 CASCSRSYNEQFF TGTGCCAGTTGTTCCCGGTCCTACAATGAGCAGTTCTTC
13 NA TRBJ1-5 NA TRBV5-4 CASSLGQNQPQHF TGTGCCAGCAGCCTTGGACAAAATCAGCCCCAGCATTTT
13 NA TRBJ2-2 NA TRBV5-1 CASEPGVGGELFF TGCGCCAGCGAGCCGGGGGTAGGCGGGGAGCTGTTTTTT
13 NA TRBJ2-5 NA TRBV18 CASSWDLQETQYF TGTGCCAGCTCATGGGACTTACAAGAGACCCAGTACTTC
14 NA TRBJ2-5 NA TRBV2 CASSPDWTKETQYF TGTGCCAGCAGTCCGGACTGGACTAAAGAGACCCAGTACTTC
14 NA TRBJ2-1 once TRBV9 CASSVGGNYNEQFF TGTGCCAGCAGCGTTGGCGGAAACTACAATGAGCAGTTCTTC
13 NA TRBJ2-7 few TRBV28 CASSLSPSYEQYF TGTGCCAGCAGTTTGTCACCCAGCTACGAGCAGTACTTC
13 NA TRBJ1-1 NA TRBV7-3 CASSSTTGTEAFF TGTGCCAGCAGCTCCACTACGGGGACTGAAGCTTTCTTT
13 TRBD1 TRBJ1-4 NA TRBV28 CASRDSKNEKLFF TGTGCCAGCCGGGACAGCAAGAATGAAAAACTGTTTTTT
13 NA TRBJ2-1 NA TRBV3-1/TRBV3-2 CASSRSNFDEQFF TGTGCCAGCAGCCGCTCTAACTTCGATGAGCAGTTCTTC
11 NA TRBJ1-1 NA TRBV20-1 CSARDEGMAFF TGCAGTGCTAGAGATGAGGGCATGGCTTTCTTT
15 TRBD2 TRBJ2-7 NA TRBV7-9 CASSDRTSAAYEQYF TGTGCCAGCAGTGATAGGACTAGCGCGGCCTACGAGCAGTACTTC
14 NA TRBJ1-1 NA TRBV19 CASSIVKGGTEAFF TGTGCCAGTAGTATAGTCAAGGGAGGCACTGAAGCTTTCTTT
14 TRBD1 TRBJ1-3 NA TRBV5-8 CASSLGQAGNTIYF TGTGCCAGCAGCTTAGGACAGGCTGGAAACACCATATATTTT
16 NA TRBJ1-3 NA TRBV11-1 CASSATQGLAGNTIYF TGTGCCAGCAGCGCTACACAGGGTCTCGCTGGAAACACCATATATTTT
14 NA TRBJ1-4 NA TRBV28 CASIPAGANEKLFF TGTGCCAGCATCCCTGCGGGGGCTAATGAAAAACTGTTTTTT
15 TRBD1 TRBJ2-7 NA TRBV9 CASSVGTTGAYEQYF TGTGCCAGCAGCGTAGGGACGACAGGGGCCTACGAGCAGTACTTC
15 TRBD2 TRBJ2-7 NA TRBV27 CASSLRAGGPYEQYF TGTGCCAGCAGTTTAAGGGCGGGAGGCCCCTACGAGCAGTACTTC
16 TRBD2 TRBJ2-3 once TRBV15 CATSRAGGADIDTQYF TGTGCCACCAGCAGAGCCGGGGGGGCAGACATAGATACGCAGTATTTT
15 NA TRBJ2-2 NA TRBV5-1 CASSLGVQVTGELFF TGCGCCAGCAGCTTGGGGGTACAGGTCACCGGGGAGCTGTTTTTT
13 TRBD1 TRBJ2-7 few TRBV30 CAWTKQGTYEQYF TGTGCCTGGACAAAACAGGGGACCTACGAGCAGTACTTC
15 NA TRBJ1-2 NA TRBV4-3 CASSQEMGLRGGYTF TGCGCCAGCAGCCAAGAGATGGGTTTGCGGGGTGGCTACACCTTC
16 NA TRBJ1-5 NA TRBV24-1 CATSSPQRGDNQPQHF TGTGCCACCAGTTCCCCCCAACGGGGAGACAATCAGCCCCAGCATTTT
15 NA TRBJ2-7 NA TRBV6-2/TRBV6-3 CASSYSSSGLSEQYF TGTGCCAGCAGTTACTCGAGCTCAGGGTTGAGCGAGCAGTACTTC
14 TRBD1 TRBJ2-7 NA TRBV10-3 CAISESVQGDEQYF TGTGCCATCAGTGAGTCGGTACAGGGGGACGAGCAGTACTTC
15 NA TRBJ1-2 NA TRBV19 CASSAQQGMVSGYTF TGTGCCAGTAGTGCTCAACAGGGCATGGTGAGTGGCTACACCTTC
15 TRBD1 TRBJ1-6 NA TRBV7-2 CASSPRAGGNSPLHF TGTGCCAGCAGCCCGCGGGCAGGGGGAAACTCACCCCTCCACTTT
15 NA TRBJ2-5 NA TRBV10-3 CATGGVSGSQETQYF TGTGCCACCGGAGGAGTAAGCGGGTCGCAAGAGACCCAGTACTTC
15 NA TRBJ2-3 NA TRBV9 CASSPEGESTDTQYF TGTGCCAGCAGCCCAGAGGGGGAGAGCACAGATACGCAGTATTTT
11 NA TRBJ2-7 NA TRBV5-4 CAAHQGDEQYF TGTGCCGCGCACCAAGGGGACGAGCAGTACTTC
13 NA TRBJ1-3 NA TRBV25-1 CASIGAGGNTIYF TGTGCCAGCATAGGGGCGGGAGGAAACACCATATATTTT
12 TRBD1 TRBJ2-7 NA TRBV5-6 CASTGTGAEQYF TGTGCCTCAACCGGGACAGGGGCTGAGCAGTACTTC
12 NA TRBJ1-1 NA TRBV10-3 CATAPGQGEAFF TGTGCCACGGCACCAGGCCAAGGTGAAGCTTTCTTT
12 NA TRBJ1-2 NA TRBV7-9 CASSLARGGYTF TGTGCCAGCAGCTTAGCGCGGGGTGGCTACACCTTC
16 NA TRBJ2-1 few TRBV7-3 CASSLTRDSVANEQFF TGTGCCAGCAGCTTAACACGGGACTCCGTGGCCAATGAGCAGTTCTTC
15 NA TRBJ1-1 NA TRBV5-1 CASSLTRAVNTEAFF TGCGCCAGCAGCCTCACCAGGGCCGTGAACACTGAAGCTTTCTTT
17 TRBD2 TRBJ2-1 NA TRBV18 CASSPFEREGPYNEQFF TGTGCCAGCTCACCATTCGAGCGGGAGGGCCCTTACAATGAGCAGTTCTTC
14 TRBD2 TRBJ2-7 NA TRBV28 CAIKRAGRAYEQYF TGTGCCATTAAAAGGGCGGGGAGGGCCTACGAGCAGTACTTC
13 TRBD1 TRBJ1-2 NA TRBV28 CASSLWTGNGYTF TGTGCCAGCAGTTTATGGACAGGGAATGGCTACACCTTC